This passage covers 2 T cell receptor beta chains from one sample sequenced in a study of T cells in Graves' hyperthyroidism and ophthalmopathy. The TCR beta CDR3 regions underwent amplification using RNA transcripts as the source. In the first-round RT-PCR of the TCR CDR3, the HTBI primer set was used. TCRdb used MiXCR to reprocess the multiplex PCR reads, holding one entry per CDR3 protein. Of a few hundred thousand distinct CDR3 sequences in the sample, approximately 44% were seen once. The sequenced sample was peripheral blood or thyroid tissue (not recorded which). The source is an adult woman with Graves' disease, either hyperthyroidism or ophthalmopathy (not recorded which).

This clonotype was observed many times. This chain uses TRBV6-2 or TRBV6-3 with TRBJ1-6; no clear D gene. The V gene lost 2 bases and the J gene lost 4 bases, with 9 bases spanning the gap. The CDR3 covers 15 residues. Germline values: CDR1 MNHEY, CDR2 SVGEGT. The CDR3 region is CASSYESTYNSPLHF. Here the CDR3 DNA reads TGTGCCAGCAGTTACGAGTCGACTTATAATTCACCCCTCCACTTT.

The sample holds many counts of this clonotype. The junction departs from the called germline gene at one end, perhaps through a read error. The rearrangement uses TRBV9 and TRBJ1-2; TRBD1 might be the D (5 bases). Germline CDR1 is SGDLS and CDR2 is YYNGEE. CDR3 size: 13 residues. The CDR3, as DNA: TGTGCCAACAGCGTAGTATTTGGGGCTGGCTACACCTTC. Translating it yields CANSVVFGAGYTF.